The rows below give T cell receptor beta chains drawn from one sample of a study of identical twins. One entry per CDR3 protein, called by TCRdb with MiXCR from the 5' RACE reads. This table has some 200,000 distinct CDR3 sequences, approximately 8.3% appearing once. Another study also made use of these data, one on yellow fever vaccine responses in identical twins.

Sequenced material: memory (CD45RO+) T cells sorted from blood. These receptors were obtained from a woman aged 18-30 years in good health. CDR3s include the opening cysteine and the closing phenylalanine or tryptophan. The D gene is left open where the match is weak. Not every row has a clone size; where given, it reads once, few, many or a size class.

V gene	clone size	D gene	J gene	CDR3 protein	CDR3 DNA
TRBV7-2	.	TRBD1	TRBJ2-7	CASSPILQGAYEQYF	TGTGCCAGCAGCCCGATTCTGCAGGGGGCCTACGAGCAGTACTTC
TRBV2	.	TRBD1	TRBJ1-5	CASSGQGGDNQPQHF	TGTGCCAGCAGTGGACAGGGGGGGGACAATCAGCCCCAGCATTTT
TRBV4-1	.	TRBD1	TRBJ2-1	CASSHPWRDREQEQFF	TGCGCCAGCAGCCACCCGTGGCGGGACAGGGAACAGGAGCAGTTCTTC
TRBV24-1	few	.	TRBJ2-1	CATSDFAGEQFF	TGTGCCACCAGTGATTTCGCAGGGGAGCAGTTCTTC
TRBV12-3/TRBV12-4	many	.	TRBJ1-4	CASSLAALNEKLFF	TGTGCCAGCAGTTTGGCAGCCCTTAATGAAAAACTGTTTTTT
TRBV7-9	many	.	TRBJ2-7	CASSLVSYEQYF	TGTGCCAGCAGCTTAGTTTCCTACGAGCAGTACTTC
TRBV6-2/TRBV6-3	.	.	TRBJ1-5	CASSYPLQPQHF	TGTGCCAGCAGTTACCCCCTTCAGCCCCAGCATTTT
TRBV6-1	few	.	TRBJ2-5	CASSEVQETQYF	TGTGCCAGCAGTGAGGTCCAAGAGACCCAGTACTTC
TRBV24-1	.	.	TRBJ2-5	CATSDWTQGRETQYF	TGTGCCACCAGTGACTGGACCCAGGGGAGGGAGACCCAGTACTTC
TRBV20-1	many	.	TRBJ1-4	CSAAGPNEKLFF	TGCAGTGCTGCGGGACCTAATGAAAAACTGTTTTTT
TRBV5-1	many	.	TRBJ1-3	CASSLGSGNTIYF	TGCGCCAGCAGCTTGGGCTCTGGAAACACCATATATTTT
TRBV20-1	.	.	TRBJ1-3	CSARAGHLRTIYF	TGCAGTGCTAGAGCAGGGCATCTTCGCACCATATATTTT
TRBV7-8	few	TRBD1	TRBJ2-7	CASRPTGDDEQYF	TGTGCCAGCAGACCTACAGGGGACGACGAGCAGTACTTC
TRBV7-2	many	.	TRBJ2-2	CASSIGGRGELFF	TGTGCCAGCAGCATCGGGGGTCGCGGGGAGCTGTTTTTT
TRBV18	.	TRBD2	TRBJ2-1	CASCERELGNEQFF	TGTGCCAGCTGCGAGCGGGAGTTGGGGAATGAGCAGTTCTTC
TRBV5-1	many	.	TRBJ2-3	CASSPEGGGRNTQYF	TGCGCCAGCAGCCCCGAGGGTGGGGGGCGAAATACGCAGTATTTT
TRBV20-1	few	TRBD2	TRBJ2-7	CSVTSEINEQYF	TGCAGTGTCACTAGCGAAATCAACGAGCAGTACTTC
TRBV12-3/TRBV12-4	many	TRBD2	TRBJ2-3	CASSLQRGAFTDTQYF	TGTGCCAGCAGTCTCCAGCGGGGGGCTTTCACAGATACGCAGTATTTT
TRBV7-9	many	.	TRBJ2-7	CASSSGGEGYNEQYF	TGTGCCAGCAGCTCCGGTGGAGAAGGGTACAACGAGCAGTACTTC
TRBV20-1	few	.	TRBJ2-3	CSAPGGALDTQYF	TGCAGTGCTCCCGGTGGGGCTTTAGATACGCAGTATTTT
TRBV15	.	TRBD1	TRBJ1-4	CATSRATGTGDEKLFF	TGTGCCACCAGCAGGGCGACCGGGACAGGGGATGAAAAACTGTTTTTT
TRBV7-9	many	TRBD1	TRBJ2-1	CASSRDRGYRSYNEQFF	TGTGCCAGCAGCCGGGACAGGGGGTACCGCTCCTACAATGAGCAGTTCTTC
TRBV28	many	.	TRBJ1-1	CATSDKYSEAFF	TGTGCCACCTCCGACAAGTACTCTGAAGCTTTCTTT
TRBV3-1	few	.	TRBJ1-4	CASSQDTDSSEKLFF	TGTGCCAGCAGCCAAGATACGGATTCGAGTGAAAAACTGTTTTTT